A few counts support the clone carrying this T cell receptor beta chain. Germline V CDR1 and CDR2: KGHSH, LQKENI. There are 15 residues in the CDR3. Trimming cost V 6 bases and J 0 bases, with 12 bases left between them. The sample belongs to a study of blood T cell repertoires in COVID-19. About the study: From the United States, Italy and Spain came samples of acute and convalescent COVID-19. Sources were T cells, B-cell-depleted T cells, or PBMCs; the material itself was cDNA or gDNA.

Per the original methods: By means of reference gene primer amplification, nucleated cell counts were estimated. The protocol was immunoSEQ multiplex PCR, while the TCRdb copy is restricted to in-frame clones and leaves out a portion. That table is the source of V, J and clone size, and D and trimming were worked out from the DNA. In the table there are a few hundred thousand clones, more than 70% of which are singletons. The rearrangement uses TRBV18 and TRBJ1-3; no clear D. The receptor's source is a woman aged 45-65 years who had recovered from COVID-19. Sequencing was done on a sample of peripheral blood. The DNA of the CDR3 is TGTGCCAGCTCCCCAAACTATAACTCTGGAAACACCATATATTTT. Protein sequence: CASSPNYNSGNTIYF.